These T cell receptor beta chains were read from a single sample in a study of T cells in Graves' hyperthyroidism and ophthalmopathy. TCRdb independently ran MiXCR on the multiplex PCR reads; one entry per CDR3 protein. The sample records 650,000 to 700,000 distinct CDR3 sequences, around 16% being singletons. Sequenced input: blood. These receptors all stem from a man aged 50-60 years with Graves' hyperthyroidism. The CDR3 runs from the conserved cysteine through the conserved F or W. A D gene is named only where the DNA matches it firmly. The size field is filled for only some rows; it gives once, few, many or a size class.

TRBV9	few	TRBJ2-3	NA	14	TGTGCCAGCAGCGTAGCTCCAGATACAGATACGCAGTATTTT	CASSVAPDTDTQYF
TRBV6-1	few	TRBJ1-2	NA	16	TGTGCCAGCAGGCCGCAGGGAAGTAAAGCTAACTATGGCTACACCTTC	CASRPQGSKANYGYTF
TRBV5-1	NA	TRBJ1-1	NA	13	TGCGCCAGCAGCGCGGACGGGGGGACTGAAGCTTTCTTT	CASSADGGTEAFF
TRBV6-2/TRBV6-3	few	TRBJ2-1	TRBD2	14	TGTGCCAGCAGATGGTGGGAGGGCACGGATGAGCAGTTCTTC	CASRWWEGTDEQFF
TRBV28	many	TRBJ1-4	NA	17	TGTGCCAGCAGTTTAGCGGGGGCGGAGGGAATAGGGGAAAAACTGTTTTTT	CASSLAGAEGIGEKLFF
TRBV5-5	many	TRBJ1-5	NA	13	TGTGCCAGCAGCTCAACCAACAATCAGCCCCAGCATTTT	CASSSTNNQPQHF
TRBV30	many	TRBJ2-7	TRBD1	14	TGTGCCTGGAAAACCAAGGGGACAGCGAAGGGGCAGTACTTC	CAWKTKGTAKGQYF
TRBV5-6	few	TRBJ1-1	NA	11	TGTGCCAGCGGCTTGGACGGGTTAGCTTTCTTT	CASGLDGLAFF
TRBV18	NA	TRBJ2-5	TRBD2	13	TGTGCCAGCTCACCAGGGGGGGGAGCGACCCAGTACTTC	CASSPGGGATQYF
TRBV2	many	TRBJ1-2	NA	19	TGTGCCAGCATTTCTCGGGAGTTCCACTTTACCAAGGGAGCGTCCGGCTACACCTTC	CASISREFHFTKGASGYTF
TRBV28	many	TRBJ1-4	NA	12	TGTGCCAGCAGTTTGGAGAATGAAAAACTGTTTTTT	CASSLENEKLFF
TRBV11-1	NA	TRBJ1-1	TRBD1	16	TGTGCCAGCCGCAAATACCCGGGACAGGAGATACCTGAAGCTTTCTTT	CASRKYPGQEIPEAFF
TRBV7-3	few	TRBJ2-3	NA	15	TGTGCCAGCAGCTTGGATGGCGGCCTCACAGTTACGCAGTATTTT	CASSLDGGLTVTQYF
TRBV4-3	NA	TRBJ1-2	NA	17	TGCGCCAGCAGCCAAGATTACCGGGACGCCACTAACTATGGCTACACCTTC	CASSQDYRDATNYGYTF
TRBV12-3/TRBV12-4	many	TRBJ1-1	TRBD1	15	TGTGCCAGCAGTCCGGCCGGGACAGGGTACACTGAAGCTTTCTTT	CASSPAGTGYTEAFF
TRBV7-9	many	TRBJ2-5	TRBD2	17	TGTGCCAGCAGCTTAGTAGGACTAGCGGGCCTACAAGAGACCCAGTACTTC	CASSLVGLAGLQETQYF
TRBV20-1	few	TRBJ2-4	NA	15	TGCAGTGCTTCGAGGTTAGGGGATTCCAAAAACATTCAGTACTTC	CSASRLGDSKNIQYF
TRBV7-9	NA	TRBJ1-3	NA	16	TGTGCCAGCAGCCGAACCGGATCCAGCTCTGGAAACACCATATATTTT	CASSRTGSSSGNTIYF
TRBV11-2	many	TRBJ2-3	NA	16	TGTGCCAGCAGCTTCGGACGTAGGGGGAGGACAGATACGCAGTATTTT	CASSFGRRGRTDTQYF
TRBV5-6	few	TRBJ1-1	NA	13	TGTGCCAGCAGTCGGCCCTCGAACACTGAAGCTTTCTTT	CASSRPSNTEAFF
TRBV28	many	TRBJ2-2	NA	14	TGTGCCAGCAGTCTGACTCCCGTACCCGGGGAGCTGTTTTTT	CASSLTPVPGELFF
TRBV6-6	NA	TRBJ2-5	TRBD2	16	TGTGCCAGCAGTTACCTCGGCGCGGGAGGGAGAGAGACCCAGTACTTC	CASSYLGAGGRETQYF
TRBV7-2	many	TRBJ2-4	NA	17	TGTGCCAGCAGCTTAGCCGGGGGACTTTTAGCCAAAAACATTCAGTACTTC	CASSLAGGLLAKNIQYF
TRBV12-3/TRBV12-4	many	TRBJ1-1	NA	13	TGTGCCAGCACGTCGTCTAGGAACACTGAAGCTTTCTTT	CASTSSRNTEAFF